Presented here are 2 T cell receptor beta chains from one specimen sequenced in a study of technical replicates of blood from several donors. Sequenced by immunoSEQ multiplex PCR; TCRdb stores in-frame clones only, minus some. The data show around 70,000 clones, around 94% seen once. The sequenced sample was T cells isolated from PBMCs. Every receptor here comes from a human donor in good health.

The CDR3 loop is CASSWTDNEQFF. DNA for the CDR3: TGTGCCAGCAGCTGGACAGATAATGAGCAGTTCTTC. The rearrangement joins TRBV5-6 to TRBJ2-1, with a tentative D call TRBD1 (6 bases). Germline assignment: CDR1 SGHDT and CDR2 YYEEEE. The CDR3 totals 12 residues. V was clipped by 3 bases and J by 7 bases, with 8 bases between them.

This rearrangement joins TRBV27 to TRBJ2-7; 7 bases align to TRBD1. CDR3 length equals 14 residues. Germline V gene data show CDR1 as MNHEY and CDR2 as SMNVEV (reference sequence). V shed 4 bases and J 2 bases; nucleotides not matched to a gene: 5. The CDR3 here is CASSYNRGTYEQYF. DNA of the CDR3: TGTGCCAGCAGTTATAACAGGGGAACCTACGAGCAGTACTTC.